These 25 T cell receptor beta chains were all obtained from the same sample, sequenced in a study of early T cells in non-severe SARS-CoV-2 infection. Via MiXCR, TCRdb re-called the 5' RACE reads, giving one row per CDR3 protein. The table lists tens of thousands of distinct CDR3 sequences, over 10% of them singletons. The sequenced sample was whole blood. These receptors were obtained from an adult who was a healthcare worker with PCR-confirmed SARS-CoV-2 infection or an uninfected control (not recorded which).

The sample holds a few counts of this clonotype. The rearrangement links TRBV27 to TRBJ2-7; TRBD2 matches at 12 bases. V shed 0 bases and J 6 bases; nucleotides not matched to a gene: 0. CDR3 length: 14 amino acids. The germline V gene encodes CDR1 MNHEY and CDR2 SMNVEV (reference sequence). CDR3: CASSLSTSGSEQYF. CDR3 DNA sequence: TGTGCCAGCAGTTTATCGACTAGCGGGAGCGAGCAGTACTTC.

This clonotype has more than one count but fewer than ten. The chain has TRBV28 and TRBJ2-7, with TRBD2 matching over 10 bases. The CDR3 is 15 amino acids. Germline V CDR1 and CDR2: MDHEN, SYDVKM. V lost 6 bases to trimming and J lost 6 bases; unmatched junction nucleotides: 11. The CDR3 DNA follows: TGTGCCAGCAGCCCCTCACTAGCGGGAATGGGCGAGCAGTACTTC. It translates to CASSPSLAGMGEQYF.

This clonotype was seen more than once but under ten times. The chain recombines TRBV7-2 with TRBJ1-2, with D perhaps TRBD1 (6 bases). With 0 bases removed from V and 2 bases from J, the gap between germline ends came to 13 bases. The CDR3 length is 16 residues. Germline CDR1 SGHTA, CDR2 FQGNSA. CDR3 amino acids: CASSLATRTGNYGYTF. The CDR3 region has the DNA TGTGCCAGCAGCTTAGCTACAAGAACAGGGAACTATGGCTACACCTTC.

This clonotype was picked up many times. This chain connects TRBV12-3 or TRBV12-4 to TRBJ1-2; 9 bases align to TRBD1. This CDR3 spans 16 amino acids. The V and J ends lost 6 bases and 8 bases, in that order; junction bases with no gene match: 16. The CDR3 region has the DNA TGTGCCAGCAGCAGTCCCCGGACAGGGGATTTGGGGGGCTACACCTTC. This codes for CASSSPRTGDLGGYTF.

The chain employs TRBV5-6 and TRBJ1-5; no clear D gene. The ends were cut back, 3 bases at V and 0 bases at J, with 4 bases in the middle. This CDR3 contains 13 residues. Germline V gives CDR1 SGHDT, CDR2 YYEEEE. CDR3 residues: CASSYDSNQPQHF. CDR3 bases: TGTGCCAGCAGCTACGATAGCAATCAGCCCCAGCATTTT.

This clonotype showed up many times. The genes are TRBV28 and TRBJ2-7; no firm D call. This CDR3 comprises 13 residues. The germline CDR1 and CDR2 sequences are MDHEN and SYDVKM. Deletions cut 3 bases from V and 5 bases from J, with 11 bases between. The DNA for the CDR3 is TGTGCCAGCAGTTTTGCGGATCAGGACGAGCAGTACTTC. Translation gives CASSFADQDEQYF.

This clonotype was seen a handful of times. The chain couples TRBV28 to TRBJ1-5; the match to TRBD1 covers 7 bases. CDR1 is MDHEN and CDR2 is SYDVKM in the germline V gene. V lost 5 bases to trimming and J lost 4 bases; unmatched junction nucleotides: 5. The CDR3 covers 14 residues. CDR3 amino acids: CASSGDRPNQPQHF. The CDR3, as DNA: TGTGCCAGCAGTGGGGACAGACCGAATCAGCCCCAGCATTTT. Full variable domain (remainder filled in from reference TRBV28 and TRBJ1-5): DVKVTQSSRYLVKRTGEKVFLECVQDMDHENMFWYRQDPGLGLRLIYFSYDVKMKEKGDIPEGYSVSREKKERFSLILESASTNQTSMYLCASSGDRPNQPQHFGDGTRLSIL.

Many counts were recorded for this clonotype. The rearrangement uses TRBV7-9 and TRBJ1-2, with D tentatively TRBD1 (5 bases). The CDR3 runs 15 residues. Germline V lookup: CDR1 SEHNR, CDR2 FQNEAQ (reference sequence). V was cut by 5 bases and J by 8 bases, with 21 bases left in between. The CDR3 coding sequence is TGTGCCAGCAGCGTGACCGGGACGGCGCTGCAGGGCTACACCTTC. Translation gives CASSVTGTALQGYTF.

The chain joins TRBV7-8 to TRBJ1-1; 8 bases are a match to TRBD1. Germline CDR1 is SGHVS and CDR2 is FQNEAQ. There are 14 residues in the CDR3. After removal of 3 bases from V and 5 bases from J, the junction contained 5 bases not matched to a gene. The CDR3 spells CASSFQGAGTEAFF. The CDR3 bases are TGTGCCAGCAGCTTTCAGGGGGCTGGGACTGAAGCTTTCTTT.

Written as DNA, the CDR3 is TGTGCCACCAGTAACAATGAGCAGTTCTTC. As protein: CATSNNEQFF. The rearrangement joins TRBV24-1 to TRBJ2-1; D remains ambiguous. CDR3 length equals 10 residues. Trimming took off 6 bases at V and 5 bases at J, with 1 base between the two ends. Germline CDR1 is KGHDR and CDR2 is SFDVKD.

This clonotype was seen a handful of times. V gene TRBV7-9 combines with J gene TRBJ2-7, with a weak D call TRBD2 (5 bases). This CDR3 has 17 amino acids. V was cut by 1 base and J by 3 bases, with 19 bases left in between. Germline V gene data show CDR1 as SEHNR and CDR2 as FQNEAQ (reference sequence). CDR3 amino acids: CASSLVVLTAEYYEQYF. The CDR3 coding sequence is TGTGCCAGCAGCTTAGTGGTTTTAACAGCGGAGTACTACGAGCAGTACTTC.

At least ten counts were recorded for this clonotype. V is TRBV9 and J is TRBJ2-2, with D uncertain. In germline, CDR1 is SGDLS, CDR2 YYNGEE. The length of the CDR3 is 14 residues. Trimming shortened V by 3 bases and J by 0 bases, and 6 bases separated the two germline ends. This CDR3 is CASSASSNTGELFF. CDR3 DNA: TGTGCCAGCAGCGCATCGTCGAACACCGGGGAGCTGTTTTTT.

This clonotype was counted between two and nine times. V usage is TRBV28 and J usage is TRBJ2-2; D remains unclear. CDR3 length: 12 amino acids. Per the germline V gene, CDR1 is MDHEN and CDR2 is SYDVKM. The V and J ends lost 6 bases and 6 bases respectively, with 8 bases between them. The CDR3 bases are TGTGCCAGCAGCTTAGACTCCGGGGAGCTGTTTTTT. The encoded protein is CASSLDSGELFF.

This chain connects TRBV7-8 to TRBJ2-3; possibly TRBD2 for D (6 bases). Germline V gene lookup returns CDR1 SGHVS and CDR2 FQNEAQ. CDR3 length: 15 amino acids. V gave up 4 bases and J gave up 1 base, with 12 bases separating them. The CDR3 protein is CASSSLASGTDTQYF. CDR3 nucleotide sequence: TGTGCCAGCAGCTCCCTGGCTAGCGGCACAGATACGCAGTATTTT.

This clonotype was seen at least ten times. CDR3 in DNA: TGTGCCAGCAGCTTGCGGGGGAATCTAGCGGGACAGGAGACCCAGTACTTC. This translates into CASSLRGNLAGQETQYF. V and J are TRBV5-4 and TRBJ2-5; TRBD2 matches at 9 bases. The CDR3 sequence is 17 residues long. V was pared by 1 base and J by 5 bases, with 12 bases of the junction left unmatched. CDR1 is SGHNT, CDR2 YYREEE, per germline (reference sequence). The variable domain in full, completed from reference TRBV5-4 and TRBJ2-5, reads ETGVTQSPTHLIKTRGQQVTLRCSSQSGHNTVSWYQQALGQGPQFIFQYYREEENGRGNFPPRFSGLQFPNYSSELNVNALELDDSALYLCASSLRGNLAGQETQYFGPGTRLLVL.

The DNA of the CDR3 is TGTGCCAGCAAACTCACAGATACGCAGTATTTT. Translation gives CASKLTDTQYF. The genes are TRBV12-3 or TRBV12-4 and TRBJ2-3; D gene uncertain. This CDR3 comprises 11 residues. Trimming left V 7 bases short and J 2 bases short, with 4 bases between.

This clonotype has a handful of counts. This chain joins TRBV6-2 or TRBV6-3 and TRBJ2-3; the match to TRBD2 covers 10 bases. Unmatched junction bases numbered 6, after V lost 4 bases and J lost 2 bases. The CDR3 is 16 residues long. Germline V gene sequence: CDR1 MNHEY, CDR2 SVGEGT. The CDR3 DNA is TGTGCCAGCAGTTCTACTAGCGGGGAATCCACAGATACGCAGTATTTT. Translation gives CASSSTSGESTDTQYF.

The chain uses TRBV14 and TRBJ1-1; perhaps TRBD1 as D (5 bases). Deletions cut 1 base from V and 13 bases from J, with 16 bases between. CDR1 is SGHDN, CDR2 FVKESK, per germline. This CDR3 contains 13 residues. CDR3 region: CASSQVHGDLGFF. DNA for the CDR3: TGTGCCAGCAGCCAAGTCCACGGGGACCTCGGTTTCTTT.

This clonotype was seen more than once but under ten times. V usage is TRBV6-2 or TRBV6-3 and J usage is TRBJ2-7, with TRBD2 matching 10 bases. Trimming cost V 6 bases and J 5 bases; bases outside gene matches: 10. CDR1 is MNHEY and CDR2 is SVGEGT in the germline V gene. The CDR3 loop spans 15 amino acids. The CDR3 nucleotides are TGTGCCAGCAGAAAGGGGACTAGCGTTCCTAACGAGCAGTACTTC. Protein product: CASRKGTSVPNEQYF.

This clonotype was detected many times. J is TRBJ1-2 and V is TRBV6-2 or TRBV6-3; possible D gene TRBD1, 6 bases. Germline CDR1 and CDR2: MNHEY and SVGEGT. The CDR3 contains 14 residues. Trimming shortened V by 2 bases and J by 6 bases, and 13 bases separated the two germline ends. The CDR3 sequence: CASSYRGALDGYTF. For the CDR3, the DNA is TGTGCCAGCAGTTACCGGGGGGCGCTTGATGGCTACACCTTC.

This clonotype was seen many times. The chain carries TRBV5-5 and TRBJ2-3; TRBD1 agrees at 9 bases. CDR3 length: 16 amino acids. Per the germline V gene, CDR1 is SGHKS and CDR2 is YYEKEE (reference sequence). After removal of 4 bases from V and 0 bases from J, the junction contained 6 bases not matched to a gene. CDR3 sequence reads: CASSPQGAPSTDTQYF. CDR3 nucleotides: TGTGCCAGCAGCCCACAGGGGGCACCTAGCACAGATACGCAGTATTTT.

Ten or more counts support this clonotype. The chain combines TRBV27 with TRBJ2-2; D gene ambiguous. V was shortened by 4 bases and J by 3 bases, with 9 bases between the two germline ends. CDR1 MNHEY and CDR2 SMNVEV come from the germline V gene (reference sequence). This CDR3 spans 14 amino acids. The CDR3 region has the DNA TGTGCCAGCAGTTACGGCGGTTACACCGGGGAGCTGTTTTTT. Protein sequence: CASSYGGYTGELFF.

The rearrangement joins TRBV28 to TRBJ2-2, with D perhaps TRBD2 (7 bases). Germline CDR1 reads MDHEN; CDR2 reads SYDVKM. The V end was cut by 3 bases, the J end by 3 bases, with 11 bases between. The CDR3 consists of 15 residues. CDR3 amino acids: CASSLKGGHTGELFF. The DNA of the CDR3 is TGTGCCAGCAGTTTGAAGGGGGGGCACACCGGGGAGCTGTTTTTT.

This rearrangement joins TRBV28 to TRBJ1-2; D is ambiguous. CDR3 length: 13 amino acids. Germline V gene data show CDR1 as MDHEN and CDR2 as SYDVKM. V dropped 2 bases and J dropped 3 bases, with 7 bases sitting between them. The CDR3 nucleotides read TGTGCCAGCAGTTTACGGGAACACTATGGCTACACCTTC. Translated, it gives CASSLREHYGYTF.

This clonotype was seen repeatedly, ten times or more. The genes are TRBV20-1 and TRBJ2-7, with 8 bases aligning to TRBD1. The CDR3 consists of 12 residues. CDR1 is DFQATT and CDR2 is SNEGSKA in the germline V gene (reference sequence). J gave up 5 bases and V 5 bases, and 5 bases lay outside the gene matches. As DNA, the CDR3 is TGCAGTGCTGTCGACAGGGGCCACGAGCAGTACTTC. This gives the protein CSAVDRGHEQYF.